This TCR beta chain is from a study of T-cell memory formation after mild COVID-19. Whole-study findings and limits: Contracting CD8+ clones were enriched in EMRA, CD4+ mainly in CM and EM. Some clones that responded turned up in pre-infection memory, which suggests that cross-reactive memory joined in.

Ten or more counts support this clonotype. The antigen remains unidentified. V lost 0 bases and J lost 1, with 10 bases in between. Germline V gene lookup returns CDR1 MGHRA and CDR2 YSYEKL. This CDR3 is 15 amino acids long. Each CDR3 protein gets one entry after TCRdb re-called the 5' RACE reads with MiXCR. Of 40,000 to 55,000 distinct CDR3 sequences in the sample, approximately 12% were seen once. The source material was PBMCs or a T cell subset sorted from them (not recorded which). This clonotype was obtained from a man aged 18 to 29 who had mild COVID-19 (a few samples of this study predate the infection). Cell type and time point are not known. This sequence joins TRBV4-1 and TRBJ2-7, with D unresolved. CDR3 sequence: CASSQERAGSYEQYV. For the CDR3, the DNA is TGCGCCAGCAGCCAAGAAAGGGCAGGATCCTACGAGCAGTACGTC.